This TCR beta chain came from a study of shared clonotypes between healthy human individuals (dated by TCRdb to the early 2020s). In the study overall: A couple of women and a few men aged 18 to 49 years were included in the cohort. For each donor, three plates each were used for CD4 naive and CD4 memory, two plates were used for CD8 naive, and one plate was used for CD8 memory. To increase sequencing depth and limit assay-specific biases, TCR repertoire library preparation and sequencing were carried out by different laboratories using diverse techniques. Between about 0.85 and 9.5 billion PBMCs per donor were obtained by leukapheresis. The study deeply sequenced blood TCR repertoires of about 5 healthy adults to estimate repertoire size and the extent of clonotype sharing between individuals.

For the CD8 naive samples, CD45RO-negative cells were positively selected for CCR7, yielding a CD45RA+CCR7+ population from which TemRA cells were excluded. Healthy HIV-negative adults with no recently reported acute infections or vaccinations were included as donors. Only Caucasian adults living in Nashville, Tennessee, USA were represented among the donors. After blood collection by leukapheresis, PBMCs were isolated using Ficoll-Histopaque density gradient centrifugation and then cryopreserved in the vapor phase of liquid nitrogen. Analytical flow cytometry was used to check the purity and quantity of each magnetically sorted T cell population. From each sorted fraction, genomic DNA was isolated and quantified by UV absorbance on a Nanodrop 2000c. On the study overall, not on this receptor specifically: Pairwise subsampling led to the expectation that sequencing depth would affect the degree of clonotype sharing among donors. Naive subsets generally had larger estimated clonotype richness than memory subsets did. The small number of donors limited the genetic and exposure-history diversity represented. Across four donors, roughly 5.1% of naive CD4, approximately 3.6% of naive CD8, about 2% of memory CD4, and roughly 0.4% of memory CD8 clonotypes were shared. Only blood was sampled, and tissue TCR repertoires likely differ from those in blood. Clonotypes shared by all four sorted-subset donors showed higher generation probabilities than non-shared clonotypes. Even with the large sequencing depth, rarefaction of the sorted-subset datasets indicated that sequencing was incomplete.

Comments on this clone: Which antigen it targets is not known. Base qualities are not at hand, and no much larger clone is one base apart.

Using the deep immunoSEQ assay, TCR CDR3 regions were amplified from genomic DNA by multiplex PCR. Extracted genomic DNA from each cell subset was distributed evenly across all wells of several immunoSEQ 96-well plates, and each plate was treated as a replicate. For sorted subsets, each replicate PCR was loaded with 150 to 250 ng genomic DNA, equivalent to 32,000 or so T cell genomes. The purified libraries were quantified using a Qubit 3.0 fluorometer, sized with a Bioanalyzer 2100, and then quantified again using the KAPA Library Quantification kit. Every immunoSEQ 96-well plate was sequenced on a separate single-read 150-cycle Illumina NextSeq 550 flow cell. In the source study's methods: The immunoSEQ output contained only junctional sequences without quality scores, so filtering could not match that applied to full-length reads. Sequences were annotated with PyIR, a Python wrapper for IgBLAST v1.9, using IMGT germline references to assign V/J genes and CDR3. Reads were filtered out if the reads had weak V/J assignments (E-value above 1e-6), no CDR3, stop codons, out-of-frame junctions, or ambiguous translated residues. A V3J clonotype was defined by an identical inferred V gene, J gene, and CDR3 amino acid sequence. Percentage overlap between repertoires was computed as shared unique clonotypes divided by the size of the smaller repertoire. Richness of each repertoire was evaluated using RTK rarefaction, the Chao1 estimator, and Recon v2.1 estimates of unobserved clonotypes. For all TCRbeta clonotypes obtained by the gDNA method from a handful of donors, generation probabilities were computed with OLGA. TCRdb's version of the immuneACCESS table is confined to in-frame rearrangements and falls short of the full clone set. An unresolved V gene accounts for under half of the shortfall where checked; the remainder is of unknown origin. The V and J calls and clone size were taken over from that table, and D and trimming were inferred from the DNA. The sample table lists about 1.9 million clones, 85% to 95% of them with a count of one. The ten largest make up about 1.7% of the sample.

The source of this sequence is a man in his late teens or twenties in good health. Some clones in this sample may be carry-over from other donors' samples. What was sequenced was naive CD8+ T cells from PBMCs. According to the study, the label for this sample's cell subset or site signals: CD45RA+CCR7+.

Read as DNA, the sequence is TGTGCCAGCAGCCTCGGGGGGGTTCCCGGAAACACCATATATTTT. This codes for CASSLGGVPGNTIYF. The rearrangement joined TRBV5-6 to TRBJ1-3; a weak D assignment points to TRBD1 (5 bases agree). From a lookup of the germline V gene, CDR1 and CDR2 are SGHDT and YYEEEE. Including the terminal cysteine and phenylalanine, the CDR3 comprises 15 residues. Of all the DNA, just the CDR3 is kept, 45 bases in frame from base 1. A distance of 15 bases separates the germline ends of V and J, which lose 4 bases and 4 bases respectively.